Listed below are T cell receptor beta chains from one sample, sequenced in a study of glioma-infiltrating T cells after dendritic cell vaccination. Using immunoSEQ multiplex PCR, the repertoire was profiled, and TCRdb retains in-frame clones only, with some absent. The table lists 75,000 to 95,000 clones, around four fifths of them singletons, with 2% to 2.5% in the top ten. The sequences come from blood, collected after dendritic cell vaccination. All receptors derive from a human donor with glioblastoma. Each CDR3 is given with its conserved first and last residue. The D gene is left open where the match is weak. Clone size, where shown, is once, few, many, or a class for clones that have expanded.

TRBJ2-5,TRBV6-6,-,-,TGTGCCAGCACTCCACACCTTGGGGACGAGGGGGCCCAGTACTTC,CASTPHLGDEGAQYF
TRBJ1-1,TRBV7-9,-,-,TGTGCCAGCAAAACAGTGAACACTGAAGCTTTCTTT,CASKTVNTEAFF
TRBJ1-1,TRBV9,-,-,TGTGCCAGCAGCGTGCCGGGGGGGAACACTGAAGCTTTCTTT,CASSVPGGNTEAFF
TRBJ2-5,TRBV10-3,-,-,TGTGCCATCAGTGATTGGCAGTCAGAGACCCAGTACTTC,CAISDWQSETQYF
TRBJ2-3,TRBV5-1,-,-,TGCGCCAGCAGCTTGGCTGGCACAGATACGCAGTATTTT,CASSLAGTDTQYF
TRBJ2-6,TRBV10-3,-,-,TGTGCCATCAGTAGCACTGGGGCCAACGTCCTGACTTTC,CAISSTGANVLTF
TRBJ1-4,TRBV19,-,-,TGTGCCACCTCGAGAGGAGGGGAATCCGCAACTAATGAAAAACTGTTTTTT,CATSRGGESATNEKLFF
TRBJ1-2,TRBV5-6,-,TRBD1,TGTGCCAGCAGCTCCTCCCGACAGGGCTATGGCTACACCTTC,CASSSSRQGYGYTF
TRBJ2-1,TRBV27,-,-,TGTGCCAGCAGTTTGGAGGGGGCCCACAATGAGCAGTTCTTC,CASSLEGAHNEQFF
TRBJ2-7,TRBV6-4,few,-,TGTGCCAGCATTCGATCCGGGTCCTACGAGCAGTACTTC,CASIRSGSYEQYF
TRBJ1-6,TRBV11-2,-,-,TGTGCCAGCAGCCCCACGGGAGCTTTAAATTCACCCCTCCACTTT,CASSPTGALNSPLHF
TRBJ2-6,TRBV2,-,-,TGTGCCAGCAGTCCGGGGTTAGGGGCCAACGTCCTGACTTTC,CASSPGLGANVLTF
TRBJ2-1,TRBV28,-,TRBD2,TGTGCCAGCAGGCCCTATAGTTCGGGAGGGAGCTCCTACAATGAGCAGTTCTTC,CASRPYSSGGSSYNEQFF
TRBJ2-3,TRBV2,-,TRBD2,TGTGCCAGCAGTGCGTTAGCGGGAGGGGGGGCAGATACGCAGTATTTT,CASSALAGGGADTQYF
TRBJ1-1,TRBV5-1,-,-,TGCGCCAGCAGCTTTACAGGGATGGGGAACACTGAAGCTTTCTTT,CASSFTGMGNTEAFF
TRBJ2-7,TRBV5-1,-,TRBD2,TGCGCCAGCAGTGGCGGGGGTACCTCCTACGAGCAGTACTTC,CASSGGGTSYEQYF
TRBJ2-3,TRBV10-1,-,-,TGCGCCAGCAGTGAGGGGCGTCTAGGGGGAGATACGCAGTATTTT,CASSEGRLGGDTQYF
TRBJ2-1,TRBV11-3,few,TRBD1,TGTGCCAGCAGCTCCAGGGACAGGGGCTCCTACAATGAGCAGTTCTTC,CASSSRDRGSYNEQFF
TRBJ2-2,TRBV7-6,-,-,TGTGCCAGCAGCTCGACAGAAATGGGCACCGGGGAGCTGTTTTTT,CASSSTEMGTGELFF
TRBJ2-5,TRBV5-1,-,TRBD2,TGCGCCAGCTCGGTCGCGGGGACTACTGGGGAGACCCAGTACTTC,CASSVAGTTGETQYF
TRBJ2-7,TRBV5-6,-,-,TGTGCCAGCAGCTTTACGGGTCGGGGGACTCGCGACGAGCAGTACTTC,CASSFTGRGTRDEQYF
TRBJ1-1,TRBV7-9,few,-,TGTGCCAGCAGGACACCGACTAATTTCTTT,CASRTPTNFF
TRBJ1-5,TRBV2,few,TRBD1,TGTGCCAGCAGTGAAAACTCAGGGGGTCAGCCCCAGCATTTT,CASSENSGGQPQHF
TRBJ1-4,TRBV4-2,-,TRBD1,TGTGCCAGCAGCCAAGAGACCGGGACAGGGAATGAAAAACTGTTTTTT,CASSQETGTGNEKLFF
TRBJ2-5,TRBV9,-,TRBD2,TGTGCCAGCAGCCCCGGTCGTAGCGGGGGGATGGAGACCCAGTACTTC,CASSPGRSGGMETQYF
TRBJ2-5,TRBV5-1,-,-,TGCGCCAGCAGCACCGAGCGTAGGGAGACCCAGTACTTC,CASSTERRETQYF
TRBJ2-3,TRBV27,-,TRBD2,TGTGCCAGCAGTGACCGCCAACCGGGACTAGCAATAGATACGCAGTATTTT,CASSDRQPGLAIDTQYF
TRBJ1-2,TRBV4-2,-,-,TGTGCCAGCAGCAAAGAACACAGGCAGGCCTATGGCTACACCTTC,CASSKEHRQAYGYTF
TRBJ2-7,TRBV11-2,-,-,TGTGCCAGCAGCTTCAATGCGGGGTTAGAAACCTACGAGCAGTACTTC,CASSFNAGLETYEQYF
TRBJ2-2,TRBV9,-,TRBD2,TGTGCCAGCAGCGCACGGACTAGCGGCAACACCGGGGAGCTGTTTTTT,CASSARTSGNTGELFF
TRBJ1-3,TRBV18,once,-,TGTGCCAGCGGGGGCCAAACAAGTCGCTCTGGAAACACCATATATTTT,CASGGQTSRSGNTIYF
TRBJ1-6,TRBV19,-,-,TGTGCCAGTATGGATTGGGGACTGACAAATTCACCCCTCCACTTT,CASMDWGLTNSPLHF
TRBJ1-4,TRBV6-1,-,-,TGTGCCAGCAGTGATTTATCGGGGGTTAATGAAAAACTGTTTTTT,CASSDLSGVNEKLFF
TRBJ1-5,TRBV27,-,-,TGTGCCAGCAGTCAGGGAAGAAATCAGCCCCAGCATTTT,CASSQGRNQPQHF
TRBJ2-7,TRBV2,-,TRBD1,TGTGCCAGCAGTGAAGGGGACAGATTCTACGAGCAGTACTTC,CASSEGDRFYEQYF
TRBJ2-6,TRBV7-3,-,TRBD1,TGTGCCAGCAGCCCCAAGTTAGGACAGGGCAAATCTGGGGCCAACGTCCTGACTTTC,CASSPKLGQGKSGANVLTF
TRBJ2-5,TRBV5-1,-,-,TGCGCCAGCAGACTGTGGGGGAGGCAGGAGACCCAGTACTTC,CASRLWGRQETQYF
TRBJ1-4,TRBV2,-,-,TGTGCCAGCAGTAGGAGAGCAACTAATGAAAAACTGTTTTTT,CASSRRATNEKLFF
TRBJ2-7,TRBV12-5,-,-,TGTGCTAGTGGGACGGGGGGCGGACTCCTCTACGAGCAGTACTTC,CASGTGGGLLYEQYF
TRBJ1-5,TRBV6-1,-,-,TGTGCCAGCAGTGAAATCGGGAATCAGCCCCAGCATTTT,CASSEIGNQPQHF
TRBJ2-5,TRBV7-2,-,-,TGTGCCAGTGGACAGCGGGAGACCCAGTACTTC,CASGQRETQYF
TRBJ1-6,TRBV19,-,-,TGTGCCAGTAGTATAACGGAGGGCCTCGGACCCCTCCACTTT,CASSITEGLGPLHF
TRBJ2-5,TRBV5-1,-,TRBD2,TGCGCCAGCAGCTCTCTTTGGGGGGGTCAAGAGACCCAGTACTTC,CASSSLWGGQETQYF
TRBJ1-2,TRBV19,-,-,TGTGCCACTAGACGGGGCCCGCCTGCGGGGTACACCTTC,CATRRGPPAGYTF
TRBJ2-5,TRBV2,few,TRBD2,TGTGCCAGCGGCCTAGCGGGGTCCGGTGAGACCCAGTACTTC,CASGLAGSGETQYF
TRBJ1-3,TRBV6-5,few,-,TGTGCCAGCAGTTACTCGGTGGGGCTCTCTGGAAACACCATATATTTT,CASSYSVGLSGNTIYF
TRBJ1-2,TRBV19,-,TRBD1,TGTGCCAGTAGTAGGGAACAGGGGATGGGTGTCTCTGGCTACACCTTC,CASSREQGMGVSGYTF
TRBJ2-5,TRBV25-1,-,TRBD2,TGTGCCAGCAGCGACATAGCGGGGGGGCGAAAAGAGACCCAGTACTTC,CASSDIAGGRKETQYF
TRBJ1-3,TRBV2,-,-,TGTGCCAGCAGGGAGAGGGCAGCTGGAAACACCATATATTTT,CASRERAAGNTIYF
TRBJ2-3,TRBV6-5,-,TRBD2,TGTGCCAGCAGTTACCTTAGCGGGCCCCGGAATACGCAGTATTTT,CASSYLSGPRNTQYF